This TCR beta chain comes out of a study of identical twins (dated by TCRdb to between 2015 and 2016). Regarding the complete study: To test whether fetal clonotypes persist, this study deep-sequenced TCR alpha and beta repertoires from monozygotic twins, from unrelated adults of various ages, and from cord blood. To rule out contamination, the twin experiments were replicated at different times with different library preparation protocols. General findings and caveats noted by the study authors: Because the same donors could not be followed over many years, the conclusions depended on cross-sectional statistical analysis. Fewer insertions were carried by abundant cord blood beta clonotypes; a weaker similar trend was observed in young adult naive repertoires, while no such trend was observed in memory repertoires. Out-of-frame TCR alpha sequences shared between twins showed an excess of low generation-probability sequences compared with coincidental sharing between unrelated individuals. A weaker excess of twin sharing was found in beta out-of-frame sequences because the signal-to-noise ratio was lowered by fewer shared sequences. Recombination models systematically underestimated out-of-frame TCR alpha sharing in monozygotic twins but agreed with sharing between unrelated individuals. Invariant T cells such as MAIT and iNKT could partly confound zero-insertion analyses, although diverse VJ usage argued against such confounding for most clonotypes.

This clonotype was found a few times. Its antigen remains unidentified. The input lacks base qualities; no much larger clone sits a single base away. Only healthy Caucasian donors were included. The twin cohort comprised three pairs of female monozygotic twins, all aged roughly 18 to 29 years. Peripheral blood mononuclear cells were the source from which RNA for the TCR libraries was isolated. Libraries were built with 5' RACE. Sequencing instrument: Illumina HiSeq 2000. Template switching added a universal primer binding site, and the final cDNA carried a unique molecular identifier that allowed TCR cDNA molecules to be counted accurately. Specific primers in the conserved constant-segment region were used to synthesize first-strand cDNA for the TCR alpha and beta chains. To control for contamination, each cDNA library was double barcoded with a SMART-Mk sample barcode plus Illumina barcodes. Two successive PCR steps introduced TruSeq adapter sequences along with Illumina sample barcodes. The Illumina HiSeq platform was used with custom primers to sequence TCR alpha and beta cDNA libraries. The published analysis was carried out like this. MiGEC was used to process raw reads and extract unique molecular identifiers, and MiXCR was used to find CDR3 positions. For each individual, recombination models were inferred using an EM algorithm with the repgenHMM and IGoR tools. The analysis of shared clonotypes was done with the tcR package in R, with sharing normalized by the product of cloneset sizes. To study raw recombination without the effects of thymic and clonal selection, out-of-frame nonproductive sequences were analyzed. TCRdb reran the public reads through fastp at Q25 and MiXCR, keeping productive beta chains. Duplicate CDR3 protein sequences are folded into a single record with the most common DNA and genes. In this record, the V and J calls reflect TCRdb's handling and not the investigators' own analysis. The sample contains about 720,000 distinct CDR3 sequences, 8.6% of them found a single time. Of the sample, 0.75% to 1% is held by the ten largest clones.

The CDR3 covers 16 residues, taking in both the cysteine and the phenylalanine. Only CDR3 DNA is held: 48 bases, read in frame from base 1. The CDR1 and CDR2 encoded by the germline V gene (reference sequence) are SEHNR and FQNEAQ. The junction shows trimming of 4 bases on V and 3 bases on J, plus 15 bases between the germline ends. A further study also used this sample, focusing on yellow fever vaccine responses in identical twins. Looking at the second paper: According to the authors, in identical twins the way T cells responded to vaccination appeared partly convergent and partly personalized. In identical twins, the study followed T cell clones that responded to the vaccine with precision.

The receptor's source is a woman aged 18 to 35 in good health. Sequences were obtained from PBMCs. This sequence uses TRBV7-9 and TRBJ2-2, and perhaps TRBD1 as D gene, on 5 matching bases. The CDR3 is CASSSRGRVDTGELFF. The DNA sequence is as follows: TGTGCCAGCAGCTCCCGTGGCAGGGTGGACACCGGGGAGCTGTTTTTT.